These 28 T cell receptor beta chains came from one sample sequenced in a study of blood T cell repertoires in COVID-19. Sequencing was performed with immunoSEQ multiplex PCR; in TCRdb, only in-frame clones are kept and a portion is missing. The profile covers more than 55,000 clones, with 79% appearing a single time and 25% to 35% taken by the ten largest. Material: peripheral blood. All receptors come from a human donor in a cohort sampled during active COVID-19.

This sequence joins TRBV5-1 and TRBJ2-7; 8 nucleotides agree with TRBD1. The CDR3 has 14 residues. Losses at the gene ends were 4 bases for V and 3 bases for J; bases not matched to a gene: 6. Per the germline V gene, CDR1 is SGHRS and CDR2 is YFSETQ. This CDR3 is CASSETGDYYEQYF. The CDR3 bases are TGCGCCAGCAGCGAGACAGGGGATTACTACGAGCAGTACTTC.

This clone was seen once. V and J are TRBV6-2 or TRBV6-3 and TRBJ1-2, with D maybe TRBD1 (6 bases). There are 15 residues in the CDR3. Germline CDR1 is MNHEY and CDR2 is SVGEGT. The germline V and J ends were trimmed by 2 bases and 5 bases, with 15 bases remaining between them. The CDR3 region has the DNA TGTGCCAGCAGTTACGGGCAGGGGATTTGGTATGGCTACACCTTC. This sequence encodes CASSYGQGIWYGYTF.

The gene calls are TRBV15 and TRBJ1-6; D gene unclear. Germline CDR1 reads LNHNV; CDR2 reads YYDKDF (reference sequence). CDR3 length equals 14 residues. The V end lost 0 bases, the J end lost 6 bases, and 6 bases lay between the germline ends. The CDR3 region has the DNA TGTGCCACCAGCAGAGACCCTCTTAATTCACCCCTCCACTTT. This sequence encodes CATSRDPLNSPLHF.

This sequence joins TRBV5-8 and TRBJ1-2; D might be TRBD1 (6 bases). Germline assignment: CDR1 SGHTS and CDR2 YDEGEE. Trimming removed 1 base at V and 6 bases at J, with 16 bases between. The CDR3 has 15 amino acids. The CDR3 sequence: CASSLRAGERNGYTF. CDR3 DNA sequence: TGTGCCAGCAGCTTGAGGGCAGGGGAAAGGAATGGCTACACCTTC.

This rearrangement joins TRBV5-1 to TRBJ2-5, with D perhaps TRBD1 (6 bases). Between the trimmed V and J ends, which lost 3 bases and 4 bases, there was a span of 13 bases. CDR1 and CDR2 (germline): SGHRS, YFSETQ. The CDR3 runs to 14 residues. The CDR3 sequence: CASSSQGWGETQYF. In DNA form, the CDR3 reads TGCGCCAGCAGCTCACAGGGATGGGGAGAGACCCAGTACTTC.

V is TRBV7-3 and J is TRBJ2-1, with TRBD2 as a possible D gene (6 bases). CDR1 is SGHTA and CDR2 is FQGTGA in the germline V gene. Trimming removed 5 bases at V and 4 bases at J, with 9 bases between. The length of the CDR3 is 13 residues. Here the CDR3 DNA reads TGTGCCAGCAGCAGGGACTCTTACAATGAGCAGTTCTTC. Protein product: CASSRDSYNEQFF. The full variable domain, completed using reference TRBV7-3 and TRBJ2-1, is GAGVSQTPSNKVTEKGKYVELRCDPISGHTALYWYRQSLGQGPEFLIYFQGTGAADDSGLPNDRFFAVRPEGSVSTLKIQRTERGDSAVYLCASSRDSYNEQFFGPGTRLTVL.

There are a few counts of this clone. The chain combines TRBV2 with TRBJ2-7; possible D gene TRBD1, 5 bases. V dropped 4 bases and J dropped 5 bases, with 15 bases sitting between them. Germline assignment: CDR1 SNHLY and CDR2 FYNNEI. This CDR3 contains 14 residues. CDR3 DNA sequence: TGTGCCAGCAGTGTTACCAGGGTTCGGGACGAGCAGTACTTC. It codes for CASSVTRVRDEQYF. The variable domain in full, with the rest retrieved from reference TRBV2 and TRBJ2-7, is EPEVTQTPSHQVTQMGQEVILRCVPISNHLYFYWYRQILGQKVEFLVSFYNNEISEKSEIFDDQFSVERPDGSNFTLKIRSTKLEDSAMYFCASSVTRVRDEQYFGPGTRLTVT.

This clone was counted between two and nine times. The chain uses TRBV28 and TRBJ1-2; D is undetermined. The V and J ends lost 8 bases and 8 bases respectively, with 12 bases between them. This CDR3 is built from 11 residues. Germline values: CDR1 MDHEN, CDR2 SYDVKM. The CDR3 loop reads CASRIHQGYTF. DNA for the CDR3: TGTGCCAGCCGTATCCATCAGGGCTACACCTTC.

This chain links TRBV14 with TRBJ1-3; no reliable D call. The germline gives CDR1 SGHDN, CDR2 FVKESK. This CDR3 is built from 18 residues. V was trimmed by 0 bases and J by 0 bases, leaving 15 bases between them. The CDR3 region is CASSQDFFSGGSGNTIYF. Here the CDR3 DNA reads TGTGCCAGCAGCCAAGATTTCTTCTCCGGCGGCTCTGGAAACACCATATATTTT.

The chain couples TRBV7-9 to TRBJ2-1, with D possibly being TRBD1 (5 bases). Trimming stripped 5 bases from V and 8 bases from J, with 13 bases between. In germline, CDR1 is SEHNR, CDR2 FQNEAQ (reference sequence). This CDR3 contains 13 residues. CDR3 bases: TGTGCCAGCAGCCCTAAGGGGCCGGATGAGCAGTTCTTC. It encodes CASSPKGPDEQFF.

This chain connects TRBV9 to TRBJ1-1; a weak D match, TRBD1 (5 bases). Germline values: CDR1 SGDLS, CDR2 YYNGEE. V was cut by 1 base and J by 3 bases, with 13 bases left in between. The CDR3 runs 15 residues. The CDR3 spells CASSVMQGGDTEAFF. The DNA for the CDR3 is TGTGCCAGCAGCGTAATGCAGGGTGGCGACACTGAAGCTTTCTTT.

This clone was recorded a few times. The chain is built from TRBV11-3 and TRBJ1-4; a possible D gene is TRBD1 (6 bases). The CDR3 spans 15 residues. V was shortened by 4 bases and J by 6 bases, with 15 bases between the two germline ends. The germline V gene encodes CDR1 SGHNT and CDR2 YENEEA. The CDR3 DNA reads as TGTGCCAGCAGCTCCGGCGGGGGCGCATATGAAAAACTGTTTTTT. It encodes CASSSGGGAYEKLFF. Combining the CDR3 with reference TRBV11-3 and TRBJ1-4 gives the whole variable domain EAGVVQSPRYKIIEKKQPVAFWCNPISGHNTLYWYLQNLGQGPELLIRYENEEAVDDSQLPKDRFSAERLKGVDSTLKIQPAELGDSAVYLCASSSGGGAYEKLFFGSGTQLSVL.

This clone has just one count. This chain links TRBV28 with TRBJ2-7; 9 bases line up with TRBD1. The CDR3 runs 12 residues. Trimming at V came to 10 bases and at J to 3 bases, leaving 4 bases not matched to a gene. Per the germline V gene, CDR1 is MDHEN and CDR2 is SYDVKM. The CDR3 spells CATGTGIYEQYF. Here the CDR3 DNA reads TGTGCCACTGGGACAGGGATCTACGAGCAGTACTTC.

The chain carries TRBV7-9 and TRBJ1-1, with D possibly being TRBD1 (5 bases). From germline, CDR1 is SEHNR and CDR2 FQNEAQ (reference sequence). This CDR3 is built from 13 residues. V was pared by 6 bases and J by 2 bases, with 10 bases between. The CDR3 region has the DNA TGTGCCAGCAGTCGCGGGGGAAACACTGAAGCTTTCTTT. Its translation: CASSRGGNTEAFF.

The chain recombines TRBV12-5 with TRBJ2-6; D gene unclear. The CDR3 spans 15 residues. The ends were cut back, 6 bases at V and 0 bases at J, with 9 bases in the middle. Germline CDR1 LGHNT, CDR2 FRNRAP. In nucleotides, the CDR3 is TGTGCTAGTGGAAGAGGAAGCTCTGGGGCCAACGTCCTGACTTTC. It yields the protein CASGRGSSGANVLTF.

Comments on this clone: Other DNA sequences from this sample encode an identical CDR3 as well. The chain couples TRBV18 to TRBJ1-1; D is unresolved. The length of the CDR3 is 13 residues. Germline V lookup: CDR1 KGHSH, CDR2 LQKENI. The ends were cut back, 3 bases at V and 4 bases at J, with 9 bases in the middle. CDR3 sequence reads: CASSPVGGTEAFF. Here the CDR3 DNA reads TGTGCCAGCTCACCCGTAGGCGGCACTGAAGCTTTCTTT.

The gene calls are TRBV15 and TRBJ1-4; maybe TRBD1 (5 bases). The CDR3 has 17 amino acids. Trimming pared 1 base from V and 4 bases from J, leaving 16 bases between. From germline, CDR1 is LNHNV and CDR2 YYDKDF (reference sequence). The CDR3 spells CATSRVPDTGFNEKLFF. DNA of the CDR3: TGTGCCACCAGCAGAGTACCTGATACAGGCTTTAATGAAAAACTGTTTTTT.

The chain uses TRBV10-3 and TRBJ1-5; weak D call: TRBD1 (5 bases). The CDR3 totals 16 residues. Germline-derived CDR1 and CDR2 are ENHRY and SYGVKD. V lost 0 bases, J lost 0 bases, and 9 bases lay in between. CDR3 sequence (DNA): TGTGCCATCAGTGAGTCTCTGACAGCTAGCAATCAGCCCCAGCATTTT. Translated: CAISESLTASNQPQHF.

The chain has TRBV30 and TRBJ1-5; 9 positions match TRBD1. Trimming cost V 3 bases and J 4 bases; bases outside gene matches: 10. The CDR3 is made up of 16 amino acids. Germline V CDR1 and CDR2: GTSNPN, SVGIG (reference sequence). This CDR3 is CAWRNPGQGENQPQHF. The DNA for the CDR3 is TGTGCCTGGAGAAATCCGGGACAGGGCGAAAATCAGCCCCAGCATTTT. Supplemented by reference TRBV30 and TRBJ1-5, the full variable domain reads SQTIHQWPATLVQPVGSPLSLECTVEGTSNPNLYWYRQAAGRGLQLLFYSVGIGQISSEVPQNLSASRPQDRQFILSSKKLLLSDSGFYLCAWRNPGQGENQPQHFGDGTRLSIL.

The J gene is TRBJ2-7, the V gene TRBV7-9, with TRBD1 identical over 9 bases. The CDR3 is 16 residues long. In germline, CDR1 is SEHNR, CDR2 FQNEAQ (reference sequence). The junction had 6 bases not matched to a gene; V was cut back by 1 base and J by 2 bases. The CDR3: CASSLVVGTGPYEQYF. In nucleotides, the CDR3 is TGTGCCAGCAGCTTAGTTGTGGGGACAGGGCCCTACGAGCAGTACTTC.

The V gene is TRBV4-3, the J gene TRBJ1-2, with D uncertain. CDR1 is LGHNA, CDR2 YSLEER, per germline. This CDR3 is built from 16 residues. Trimming took off 0 bases at V and 5 bases at J, with 16 bases between the two ends. CDR3 amino acids: CASSQELVRPGYGYTF. In DNA, the CDR3 is TGCGCCAGCAGCCAAGAACTCGTCAGACCGGGGTATGGCTACACCTTC.

V and J are TRBV30 and TRBJ2-7; possible D gene TRBD1, 6 bases. In germline, CDR1 is GTSNPN, CDR2 SVGIG (reference sequence). The length of the CDR3 is 12 residues. V was clipped by 1 base and J by 3 bases, with 7 bases between them. CDR3 in DNA: TGTGCCTGGAGTGGGACAGACTACGAGCAGTACTTC. Translation: CAWSGTDYEQYF.

The gene calls are TRBV27 and TRBJ2-7; no firm D call. V gave up 0 bases and J gave up 2 bases, with 8 bases separating them. The CDR3 extends over 14 amino acids. CDR1 is MNHEY and CDR2 is SMNVEV in the germline V gene (reference sequence). The DNA of the CDR3 is TGTGCCAGCAGTTTATCCCCAACAGCCTACGAGCAGTACTTC. It codes for CASSLSPTAYEQYF.

The CDR3 reads CASSRGAWEQYF. DNA for the CDR3: TGTGCCAGCAGCCGGGGGGCATGGGAGCAGTACTTC. The chain couples TRBV5-8 to TRBJ2-7; D is perhaps TRBD2 (7 bases). Germline V gene lookup returns CDR1 SGHTS and CDR2 YDEGEE. V was shortened by 4 bases and J by 7 bases, with 12 bases between the two germline ends. The CDR3 is made up of 12 amino acids.

This clone is medium-sized (0.01 to 0.1%). V usage is TRBV6-6 and J usage is TRBJ2-5; 7 nucleotides line up with TRBD1. This CDR3 has 15 amino acids. CDR1 and CDR2 from the germline V gene are MNHNY and SVGAGI (reference sequence). J was trimmed by 0 bases and V by 5 bases; bases with no gene match: 6. CDR3 DNA sequence: TGTGCCAGCAGTAACAGGGGAAGGAACCAAGAGACCCAGTACTTC. As protein: CASSNRGRNQETQYF.

The genes are TRBV21-1 and TRBJ1-1; the DNA was not compared with TRBD1, the D call given in the table. TRBV21-1 is a documented pseudogene. This CDR3 spans 14 amino acids. The CDR3 loop is CASSKVGRNTEAFF. For the CDR3, the DNA is TGTGCCAGCAGCAAAGTGGGCAGAAACACTGAAGCTTTCTTT.

The chain is built from TRBV5-1 and TRBJ1-3; D unclear. The CDR3 extends over 14 amino acids. The V and J ends lost 4 bases and 7 bases respectively, with 15 bases between them. From germline, CDR1 is SGHRS and CDR2 YFSETQ. The CDR3 spells CASSLPGGGNTIYF. CDR3 coding DNA: TGCGCCAGCAGCCTACCGGGTGGTGGGAACACCATATATTTT.

This clone was counted only a few times. The V and J genes are TRBV10-2 and TRBJ2-3; TRBD2 might be the D (6 bases). The CDR3 sequence is 13 residues long. Germline V lookup: CDR1 WSHSY, CDR2 SAAADI. The V end was cut by 8 bases, the J end by 6 bases, with 15 bases between. Here the CDR3 DNA reads TGCGCCAGCTCGGAGGGCCTCCGGGATACGCAGTATTTT. It specifies CASSEGLRDTQYF.